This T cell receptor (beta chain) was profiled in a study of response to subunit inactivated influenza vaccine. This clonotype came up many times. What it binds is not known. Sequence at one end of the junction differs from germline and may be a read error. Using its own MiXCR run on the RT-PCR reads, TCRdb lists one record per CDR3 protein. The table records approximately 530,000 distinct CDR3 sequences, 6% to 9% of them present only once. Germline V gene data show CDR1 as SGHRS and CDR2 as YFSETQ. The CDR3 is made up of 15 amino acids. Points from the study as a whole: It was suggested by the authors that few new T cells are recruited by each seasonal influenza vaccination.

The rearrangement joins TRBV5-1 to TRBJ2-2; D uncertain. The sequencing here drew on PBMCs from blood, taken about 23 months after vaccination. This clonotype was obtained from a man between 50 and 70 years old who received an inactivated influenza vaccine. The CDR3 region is CASSLGQSNTGELFF. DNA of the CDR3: TGTGCCAGCAGCTTAGGGCAGTCGAACACCGGGGAGCTGTTTTTT.